What follows are 32 T cell receptor beta chains derived from one specimen sequenced in a study of blood T cell repertoires in COVID-19. Using immunoSEQ multiplex PCR, the repertoire was profiled, and TCRdb retains in-frame clones only, with some absent. The sample consists of 100,000 to 150,000 clones, about 79% of them appearing once. The sample consisted of peripheral blood. These receptors were taken from a man aged 40-49 years with active or convalescent COVID-19.

The chain uses TRBV10-3 and TRBJ1-1; 7 nucleotides line up with TRBD1. This CDR3 is built from 11 residues. Looked up from germline, CDR1 is ENHRY and CDR2 is SYGVKD. The trim removed 6 bases at V and 8 bases at J, leaving 3 bases unmatched. The DNA of the CDR3 is TGTGCCATCAGGCAGACAGGGGAAGCTTTCTTT. Translated, it gives CAIRQTGEAFF.

This rearrangement joins TRBV11-2 to TRBJ1-5, with TRBD1 as a possible D gene (5 bases). This CDR3 comprises 15 residues. Germline V lookup: CDR1 SGHAT, CDR2 FQNNGV. Trimming took off 0 bases at V and 6 bases at J, with 12 bases between the two ends. CDR3 protein: CASSLDSGLSQPQHF. The CDR3 DNA reads TGTGCCAGCAGCTTAGATTCAGGGTTGAGTCAGCCCCAGCATTTT. Together with reference TRBV11-2 and TRBJ1-5, the CDR3 gives the full variable domain: EAGVAQSPRYKIIEKRQSVAFWCNPISGHATLYWYQQILGQGPKLLIQFQNNGVVDDSQLPKDRFSAERLKGVDSTLKIQPAKLEDSAVYLCASSLDSGLSQPQHFGDGTRLSIL.

The rearrangement uses TRBV28 and TRBJ1-5; D is uncertain. Trimming pared 6 bases from V and 5 bases from J, leaving 8 bases between. In germline, CDR1 is MDHEN, CDR2 SYDVKM. The CDR3 spans 12 residues. The CDR3: CASRTGDQPQHF. CDR3 sequence (DNA): TGTGCCAGCAGAACCGGGGATCAGCCCCAGCATTTT.

The chain links TRBV6-5 to TRBJ1-6; weak D call: TRBD1 (5 bases). V was cut by 5 bases and J by 6 bases, with 11 bases left in between. CDR3 length: 14 amino acids. The germline V gene encodes CDR1 MNHEY and CDR2 SVGAGI. The CDR3 here is CASSNQGFNSPLHF. The CDR3 DNA is TGTGCCAGCAGTAACCAGGGTTTTAATTCACCCCTCCACTTT.

The rearrangement joins TRBV29-1 to TRBJ1-2; 8 bases align to TRBD1. CDR1 is SQVTM and CDR2 is ANQGSEA in the germline V gene. CDR3 size: 11 residues. In DNA, the CDR3 is TGCAGAACCGGACAGGGTCTGGGCTACACCTTC. It yields the protein CRTGQGLGYTF.

The chain combines TRBV24-1 with TRBJ2-1; D perhaps matches TRBD2 (5 bases). The CDR3 is 16 amino acids. The germline gives CDR1 KGHDR, CDR2 SFDVKD. Deletions cut 8 bases from V and 8 bases from J, with 24 bases between. CDR3 DNA: TGTGCCACCACTAAAGCCGGAGGAGGAGAGGTCGATGAGCAGTTCTTC. Translating it yields CATTKAGGGEVDEQFF.

The sample holds many counts of this clone. The rearrangement joins TRBV2 to TRBJ1-2; D not resolved. V was clipped by 6 bases and J by 8 bases, with 16 bases between them. CDR3 size: 13 residues. The germline V gene has CDR1 SNHLY and CDR2 FYNNEI. The CDR3 here is CASSGGGPSGYTF. CDR3 coding DNA: TGTGCCAGCAGCGGAGGAGGACCATCCGGCTACACCTTC.

The V and J genes are TRBV10-3 and TRBJ1-2; 10 nucleotides match TRBD1. V was clipped by 4 bases and J by 7 bases; unmatched bases: 3. The CDR3 sequence is 13 residues long. CDR1 and CDR2 (germline): ENHRY, SYGVKD. The DNA for the CDR3 is TGTGCCATCAGTGTGGGGACAGGGGCTGGCTACACCTTC. Translation gives CAISVGTGAGYTF.

This clone has a handful of counts. The J gene is TRBJ1-4, the V gene TRBV19; D might be TRBD1 (6 bases). Looked up from germline, CDR1 is LNHDA and CDR2 is SQIVND (reference sequence). The CDR3 length is 15 residues. Trimming shortened V by 4 bases and J by 8 bases, and 17 bases separated the two germline ends. CDR3 bases: TGTGCCAGTAGTACCGAGGGGGGGAAAGGGGAAAAACTGTTTTTT. It translates to CASSTEGGKGEKLFF.

The chain employs TRBV9 and TRBJ2-1, with 7 bases matching TRBD2. The CDR3 is made up of 21 amino acids. The junction had 22 bases not matched to a gene; V was cut back by 4 bases and J by 0 bases. CDR1 SGDLS and CDR2 YYNGEE come from the germline V gene. The CDR3 reads CASSPRGIAGLDKSSYNEQFF. CDR3 sequence (DNA): TGTGCCAGCAGCCCCCGGGGAATAGCGGGCCTAGACAAGAGCTCCTACAATGAGCAGTTCTTC.

The chain couples TRBV27 to TRBJ1-6, with D perhaps matching TRBD1 (5 bases). This CDR3 has 14 amino acids. The V end was cut by 8 bases, the J end by 10 bases, with 18 bases between. Germline CDR1 is MNHEY and CDR2 is SMNVEV (reference sequence). DNA for the CDR3: TGTGCCAGCTGCGGGGGTGGAGGGAGATCACCCCTCCACTTT. Protein product: CASCGGGGRSPLHF.

V gene TRBV5-1 combines with J gene TRBJ2-3, with TRBD1 as a possible D gene (6 bases). Germline V gene data show CDR1 as SGHRS and CDR2 as YFSETQ. V was shortened by 1 base and J by 5 bases, with 11 bases between the two germline ends. The CDR3 runs to 14 residues. The CDR3 here is CASSLTGYQDTQYF. CDR3 bases: TGCGCCAGCAGCTTGACAGGGTATCAAGATACGCAGTATTTT.

The rearrangement uses TRBV24-1 and TRBJ2-2; a possible D gene is TRBD1 (6 bases). The CDR3 has 17 residues. The germline CDR1 and CDR2 sequences are KGHDR and SFDVKD. The ends were cut back, 2 bases at V and 5 bases at J, with 17 bases in the middle. CDR3 loop: CATSDWRQDEGTGELFF. In DNA form, the CDR3 reads TGTGCCACCAGTGATTGGAGACAGGATGAGGGTACCGGGGAGCTGTTTTTT.

The CDR3: CASSYAGGLGEQFF. As DNA, the CDR3 is TGTGCCAGCAGTTACGCGGGGGGGCTGGGTGAGCAGTTCTTC. The rearrangement joins TRBV6-2 or TRBV6-3 to TRBJ2-1; 9 bases are shared with TRBD2. This CDR3 comprises 14 residues. The germline V gene encodes CDR1 MNHEY and CDR2 SVGEGT. V was pared by 2 bases and J by 9 bases, with 5 bases of the junction left unmatched.

This chain joins TRBV10-3 and TRBJ1-2; a possible D gene is TRBD1 (5 bases). The CDR3 extends over 13 amino acids. The germline V and J ends were trimmed by 1 base and 8 bases, with 11 bases remaining between them. Germline CDR1 reads ENHRY; CDR2 reads SYGVKD. CDR3 in amino acids: CAISELGAGGYTF. CDR3 DNA: TGTGCCATCAGTGAGTTAGGGGCCGGAGGCTACACCTTC.

The CDR3 bases are TGTGCCAGCAGTTACATGGCGGGGGCGAACACCGGGGAGCTGTTTTTT. Amino acid sequence: CASSYMAGANTGELFF. This chain joins TRBV6-5 and TRBJ2-2; 7 bases match TRBD2. CDR1 is MNHEY, CDR2 SVGAGI, per germline. This CDR3 is 16 amino acids long. The V gene end was trimmed by 2 bases and the J gene end by 0 bases; junction bases not matched to a gene: 3.

The table lists this clone with a count of one. The chain carries TRBV19 and TRBJ1-6, with D perhaps TRBD1 (5 bases). Germline loops: CDR1 LNHDA, CDR2 SQIVND (reference sequence). Trimming took 5 bases from V and 7 from J, leaving 18 bases between them. The CDR3 has 16 residues. CDR3 amino acids: CASSARQSSPNSPLHF. In nucleotides, the CDR3 is TGTGCCAGTAGTGCAAGACAGTCCTCACCCAATTCACCCCTCCACTTT.

In nucleotides, the CDR3 is TGTGCCAGCAGCTTACTGGGGAGCTACTCACCCCTCCACTTT. It codes for CASSLLGSYSPLHF. J is TRBJ1-6 and V is TRBV11-3; D unclear. Germline V gives CDR1 SGHNT, CDR2 YENEEA. The V gene lost 2 bases and the J gene lost 10 bases, with 12 bases spanning the gap. The CDR3 is made up of 14 amino acids.

CDR3 protein: CASSRAPGGSSTDTQYF. Written as DNA, the CDR3 is TGTGCCAGTAGTAGGGCTCCAGGGGGATCTAGCACAGATACGCAGTATTTT. This sequence joins TRBV19 and TRBJ2-3, with 7 bases matching TRBD1. With 4 bases clipped from V and 0 bases from J, the junction kept 10 bases outside the gene matches. The CDR3 contains 17 residues. CDR1 is LNHDA and CDR2 is SQIVND in the germline V gene (reference sequence). The variable domain in full, completed from reference TRBV19 and TRBJ2-3, reads DGGITQSPKYLFRKEGQNVTLSCEQNLNHDAMYWYRQDPGQGLRLIYYSQIVNDFQKGDIAEGYSVSREKKESFPLTVTSAQKNPTAFYLCASSRAPGGSSTDTQYFGPGTRLTVL.

The rearrangement uses TRBV28 and TRBJ1-5; D unclear. The CDR3 spans 15 residues. Germline assignment: CDR1 MDHEN and CDR2 SYDVKM. The V gene lost 2 bases and the J gene lost 2 bases, with 10 bases spanning the gap. CDR3 region: CASSLGGSGNQPQHF. For the CDR3, the DNA is TGTGCCAGCAGTTTAGGCGGGTCTGGCAATCAGCCCCAGCATTTT.

This chain uses TRBV29-1 with TRBJ2-7; D uncertain. The V end lost 3 bases, the J end lost 6 bases, and 9 bases lay between the germline ends. Germline V gene lookup returns CDR1 SQVTM and CDR2 ANQGSEA. This CDR3 has 11 residues. In DNA form, the CDR3 reads TGCAGCGTTGATCTCATGGCCGAGCAGTACTTC. Protein sequence: CSVDLMAEQYF.

This clone showed up just a few times. This CDR3 is CASSMTQLAPETQYF. The DNA for the CDR3 is TGTGCCAGCAGCATGACCCAACTAGCTCCCGAGACCCAGTACTTC. J is TRBJ2-5 and V is TRBV7-2; a possible D gene is TRBD2 (6 bases). Germline loops: CDR1 SGHTA, CDR2 FQGNSA. CDR3 length equals 15 residues. V was cut by 5 bases and J by 5 bases, with 18 bases left in between.

The chain is built from TRBV19 and TRBJ1-2; TRBD1 is a possible D gene (6 bases). This CDR3 is 14 amino acids long. The germline CDR1 and CDR2 sequences are LNHDA and SQIVND (reference sequence). Trimming stripped 1 base from V and 3 bases from J, with 9 bases between. The CDR3 protein is CASSIGGTYYGYTF. In nucleotides, the CDR3 is TGTGCCAGTAGTATAGGAGGGACATACTATGGCTACACCTTC.

J is TRBJ2-7 and V is TRBV5-1; possibly TRBD1 for D (6 bases). From germline, CDR1 is SGHRS and CDR2 YFSETQ. Trimming shortened V by 7 bases and J by 3 bases, and 14 bases separated the two germline ends. This CDR3 is 13 amino acids long. Written as DNA, the CDR3 is TGCGCCAGCTCTGAACAGGACAGCTACGAGCAGTACTTC. It is translated as CASSEQDSYEQYF.

Remarks on this clone: Different DNA sequences within this sample yield the same CDR3. The chain links TRBV12-3 or TRBV12-4 to TRBJ2-5; tentatively, D is TRBD2 (6 bases). This CDR3 contains 12 residues. The V end lost 3 bases, the J end lost 5 bases, and 7 bases lay between the germline ends. CDR3 protein: CASSLEGETQYF. As DNA, the CDR3 is TGTGCCAGCAGTTTGGAGGGGGAGACCCAGTACTTC.

This clone was detected a few times. The chain recombines TRBV19 with TRBJ1-5, with a possible D match to TRBD1 (6 bases). The CDR3 sequence is 16 residues long. V lost 4 bases and J 4 bases, leaving 17 bases between the germline ends. Germline values: CDR1 LNHDA, CDR2 SQIVND (reference sequence). The CDR3 nucleotides are TGTGCCAGTAGTAACATGGGGGGGGGCCCAAATCAGCCCCAGCATTTT. Translation gives CASSNMGGGPNQPQHF.

J is TRBJ1-4 and V is TRBV6-1; unclear D gene. This CDR3 comprises 13 residues. Trimming cost V 3 bases and J 5 bases, with 7 bases left between them. Germline lookup yields CDR1 MNHNS and CDR2 SASEGT. In nucleotides, the CDR3 is TGTGCCAGCAGTGAGTTCAGAAATGAAAAACTGTTTTTT. Protein sequence: CASSEFRNEKLFF.

Written as DNA, the CDR3 is TGTGCCAGCAGCGCGATCCTTATGAACACTGAAGCTTTCTTT. This encodes CASSAILMNTEAFF. V and J are TRBV5-6 and TRBJ1-1; the D is unclear. CDR1 and CDR2 from the germline V gene are SGHDT and YYEEEE. CDR3 length: 14 residues. Between the trimmed V and J ends, which lost 4 bases and 0 bases, there was a span of 10 bases.

Only a few counts were recorded for this clone. The J gene is TRBJ2-5, the V gene TRBV5-1, with D perhaps TRBD1 (5 bases). V was trimmed by 4 bases and J by 4 bases, leaving 17 bases between them. CDR1 is SGHRS and CDR2 is YFSETQ in the germline V gene. This CDR3 is built from 15 residues. CDR3 DNA sequence: TGCGCCAGCAGCCCGGCCCAGGGTACGAGAGAGACCCAGTACTTC. Translated, it gives CASSPAQGTRETQYF.

The chain has TRBV7-2 and TRBJ1-2; 10 nucleotides agree with TRBD1. Per germline, CDR1 SGHTA and CDR2 FQGNSA. The CDR3 runs to 14 residues. The junction had 7 bases not matched to a gene; V was cut back by 5 bases and J by 7 bases. The CDR3 region is CASSPDRGQGGYTF. DNA of the CDR3: TGTGCCAGCAGCCCCGACAGGGGGCAGGGTGGCTACACCTTC.

The chain combines TRBV28 with TRBJ2-7; D unclear. The germline CDR1 and CDR2 sequences are MDHEN and SYDVKM. CDR3 size: 15 residues. V dropped 5 bases and J dropped 0 bases, with 14 bases sitting between them. The CDR3 DNA is TGTGCCAGCAGTGTGCCAGGTTCGAGCTCCTACGAGCAGTACTTC. Translating gives CASSVPGSSSYEQYF. Looking up the rest from reference TRBV28 and TRBJ2-7 gives the full variable domain: DVKVTQSSRYLVKRTGEKVFLECVQDMDHENMFWYRQDPGLGLRLIYFSYDVKMKEKGDIPEGYSVSREKKERFSLILESASTNQTSMYLCASSVPGSSSYEQYFGPGTRLTVT.

The chain employs TRBV9 and TRBJ2-3, with TRBD2 identical over 10 bases. Germline CDR1 reads SGDLS; CDR2 reads YYNGEE. The ends lost 4 bases at V and 3 bases at J; junction bases unmatched: 2. The CDR3 totals 14 residues. The CDR3 region has the DNA TGTGCCAGCAGCTTTAGCGGGAGGACAGATACGCAGTATTTT. As protein: CASSFSGRTDTQYF.